This TCR beta chain appears in the sequencing data of a study of response to subunit inactivated influenza vaccine. The CDR3 totals 14 residues. V was cut by 0 bases and J by 3 bases, with 9 bases left in between. Germline values: CDR1 SGHRS, CDR2 YFSETQ. TCRdb used MiXCR to reprocess the RT-PCR reads, holding one entry per CDR3 protein. The sample lists 300,000 to 350,000 distinct CDR3 sequences, 22% occurring once. There are many counts of this clonotype. This TCR was sampled from a man aged 50 to 69 who received an inactivated influenza vaccine. The V call is TRBV5-1, the J call TRBJ1-1, with D tentatively TRBD1 (5 bases). This material consisted of PBMCs from blood, taken less than 22 months after vaccination. The CDR3 protein is CASSLAQGYTEAFF. CDR3 sequence (DNA): TGCGCCAGCAGCTTGGCTCAGGGATACACTGAAGCTTTCTTT.